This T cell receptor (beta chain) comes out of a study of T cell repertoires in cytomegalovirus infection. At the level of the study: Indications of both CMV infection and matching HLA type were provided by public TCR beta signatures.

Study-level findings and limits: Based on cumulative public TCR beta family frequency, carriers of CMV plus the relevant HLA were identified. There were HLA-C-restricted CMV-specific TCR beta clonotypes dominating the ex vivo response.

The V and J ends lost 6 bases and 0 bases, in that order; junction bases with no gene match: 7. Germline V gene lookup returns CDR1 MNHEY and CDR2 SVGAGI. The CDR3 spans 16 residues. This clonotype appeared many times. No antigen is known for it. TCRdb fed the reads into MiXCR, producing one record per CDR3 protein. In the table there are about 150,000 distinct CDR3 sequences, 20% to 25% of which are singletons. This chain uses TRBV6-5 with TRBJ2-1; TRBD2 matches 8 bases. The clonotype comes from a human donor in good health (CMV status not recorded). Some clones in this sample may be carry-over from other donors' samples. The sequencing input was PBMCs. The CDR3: CASRSLAGRSYNEQFF. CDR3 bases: TGTGCCAGCAGGTCCCTAGCGGGCCGCTCCTACAATGAGCAGTTCTTC.